The 27 T cell receptor beta chains listed next were all sequenced from one sample in a study of T cell responses to AZD1222 COVID-19 vaccine. Profiling relied on immunoSEQ multiplex PCR, and the TCRdb table lists in-frame clones only, not all of them. The sample yields roughly 150,000 clones, 92% seen once. The source material was peripheral blood, sampled on day 0 of AZD1222 vaccination. These receptors were obtained from an adult in good health.

This chain links TRBV5-1 with TRBJ1-3; 7 nucleotides match TRBD1. The germline V gene has CDR1 SGHRS and CDR2 YFSETQ. V dropped 3 bases and J dropped 3; count of bases not matched to a gene: 12. The CDR3 runs 17 residues. The CDR3, as DNA: TGCGCCAGCAGCTGGACCGGGACAGTTTCATTTGGAAACACCATATATTTT. Translated: CASSWTGTVSFGNTIYF.

The CDR3 here is CASSLRESSYNSPLHF. CDR3 nucleotide sequence: TGTGCCAGCAGCCTCCGGGAGAGCTCCTATAATTCACCCCTCCACTTT. This chain uses TRBV7-2 with TRBJ1-6; D uncertain. The CDR3 spans 16 residues. With 5 bases removed from V and 0 bases from J, the gap between germline ends came to 11 bases. CDR1 SGHTA and CDR2 FQGNSA come from the germline V gene.

The chain is built from TRBV6-2 or TRBV6-3 and TRBJ1-1; no definite D call. Trimming stripped 1 base from V and 1 base from J, with 10 bases between. Germline CDR1 MNHEY, CDR2 SVGEGT. This CDR3 has 15 amino acids. CDR3 nucleotide sequence: TGTGCCAGCAGTTACTGGGGAGCAGCGAACACTGAAGCTTTCTTT. This sequence encodes CASSYWGAANTEAFF.

The genes are TRBV11-2 and TRBJ2-1, with D uncertain. The germline V gene encodes CDR1 SGHAT and CDR2 FQNNGV. This CDR3 is built from 13 residues. V gave up 5 bases and J gave up 7 bases, with 12 bases separating them. CDR3 sequence (DNA): TGTGCCAGCAGCCTGGATCACTTGAATGAGCAGTTCTTC. Translated: CASSLDHLNEQFF.

The V gene is TRBV10-2, the J gene TRBJ2-5, with 11 bases aligning to TRBD2. This CDR3 is built from 15 residues. In germline, CDR1 is WSHSY, CDR2 SAAADI. V shed 5 bases, J shed 1 base, and the junction held 3 bases outside the gene matches. CDR3 in amino acids: CASSRLAGFQETQYF. CDR3 bases: TGCGCCAGCAGTCGACTAGCGGGGTTCCAAGAGACCCAGTACTTC.

The chain links TRBV28 to TRBJ1-5; no firm D call. CDR1 is MDHEN, CDR2 SYDVKM, per germline. CDR3 length: 16 residues. Trimming took off 4 bases at V and 2 bases at J, with 15 bases between the two ends. CDR3 sequence reads: CASSSRHLRGNQPQHF. CDR3 coding DNA: TGTGCCAGCAGTTCCAGACACCTAAGGGGCAATCAGCCCCAGCATTTT.

Remarks on this clone: As the CDR3 is not closed by the conserved phenylalanine or tryptophan, this likely results from a read error. The DNA is omitted, as the CDR3 cannot be located on it reliably, and the CDR3 follows TCRdb's listing. Here the CDR3 reads CAWSVRLETI. The chain employs TRBV30 and TRBJ2-7; the DNA was not used to check the table's D call, TRBD2. The CDR3 spans 10 amino acids, including both terminal residues. Germline V gives CDR1 GTSNPN, CDR2 SVGIG (reference sequence).

This clone was detected once. V and J are TRBV19 and TRBJ2-2; 9 nucleotides agree with TRBD2. V shed 9 bases, J shed 2 bases, and the junction held 7 bases outside the gene matches. The CDR3 loop spans 15 amino acids. The germline gives CDR1 LNHDA, CDR2 SQIVND (reference sequence). The CDR3 sequence is CASSRTSVNTGELFF. In DNA, the CDR3 is TGTGCCAGCTCTCGGACTAGCGTTAACACCGGGGAGCTGTTTTTT.

The chain links TRBV5-1 to TRBJ2-1; D gene ambiguous. The V gene lost 3 bases and the J gene lost 5 bases, with 15 bases spanning the gap. The CDR3 is made up of 15 amino acids. Germline V gene lookup returns CDR1 SGHRS and CDR2 YFSETQ. The DNA of the CDR3 is TGCGCCAGCAGCTCTTACGCCCAGTTCGACAATGAGCAGTTCTTC. This sequence encodes CASSSYAQFDNEQFF.

This clone came up a few times. The CDR3 DNA reads TGTGCCAGCAGTGACTCGAGCTCCAATGAGCAGTTCTTC. The encoded protein is CASSDSSSNEQFF. The rearrangement links TRBV6-4 to TRBJ2-1; D is unresolved. CDR1 is MRHNA and CDR2 is SNTAGT in the germline V gene. V was trimmed by 0 bases and J by 6 bases, leaving 6 bases between them. The CDR3 runs to 13 residues.

This clone was seen only a few times. The chain joins TRBV6-2 or TRBV6-3 to TRBJ1-6; D perhaps matches TRBD1 (5 bases). Trimming shortened V by 2 bases and J by 9 bases, and 8 bases separated the two germline ends. Germline-derived CDR1 and CDR2 are MNHEY and SVGEGT. This CDR3 spans 13 amino acids. The CDR3 sequence is CASSYPTGSPLHF. The CDR3 DNA reads TGTGCCAGCAGTTACCCCACAGGTTCACCCCTCCACTTT.

The rearrangement joins TRBV3-1 (or the pseudogene TRBV3-2) to TRBJ2-7; tentatively, D is TRBD1 or TRBD2 (5 bases each). The V and J ends lost 1 base and 2 bases respectively, with 15 bases between them. Germline assignment: CDR1 LGHDT and CDR2 YNNKEL (reference sequence). This CDR3 comprises 16 residues. CDR3 protein: CASSQVSGRSTYEQYF. The CDR3 bases are TGTGCCAGCAGCCAAGTGTCGGGGCGGTCCACCTACGAGCAGTACTTC.

J is TRBJ2-1 and V is TRBV6-5, with D unresolved. CDR3 length: 13 residues. CDR1 MNHEY and CDR2 SVGAGI come from the germline V gene. V shed 2 bases and J shed 4 bases, with 6 bases lying between them. CDR3 bases: TGTGCCAGCAGTTACGGAGAATACAATGAGCAGTTCTTC. It specifies CASSYGEYNEQFF.

The gene calls are TRBV6-5 and TRBJ1-1; 7 bases align to TRBD1. Per the germline V gene, CDR1 is MNHEY and CDR2 is SVGAGI. V lost 0 bases to trimming and J lost 9 bases; unmatched junction nucleotides: 7. There are 14 residues in the CDR3. CDR3 protein: CASSYSPQGPQAFF. The CDR3 nucleotides are TGTGCCAGCAGTTACTCGCCACAGGGGCCCCAAGCTTTCTTT.

This clone was detected only a few times. The gene calls are TRBV7-9 and TRBJ2-7, with D uncertain. The CDR3 runs to 14 residues. Germline CDR1 reads SEHNR; CDR2 reads FQNEAQ (reference sequence). With 1 base removed from V and 0 bases from J, the gap between germline ends came to 7 bases. The CDR3 DNA reads as TGTGCCAGCAGCTTAGAGGGCAACTCCTACGAGCAGTACTTC. It codes for CASSLEGNSYEQYF.

The chain employs TRBV23-1 and TRBJ2-1, with D tentatively TRBD1 (5 bases). TRBV23-1 is noted as an ORF with a role that remains uncertain. The CDR3 is made up of 16 amino acids. Trimming removed 1 base from V and 8 bases from J, with 18 bases in between. Here the CDR3 reads CASSQYPGCPMYEQFF. The CDR3 DNA reads as TGCGCCAGCAGTCAATATCCAGGGTGCCCGATGTATGAGCAGTTCTTC.

The V and J genes are TRBV4-2 and TRBJ1-6, with D perhaps matching TRBD1 (5 bases). Germline values: CDR1 LGHNA, CDR2 YNFKEQ. V was pared by 1 base and J by 10 bases, with 23 bases between. This CDR3 is 18 amino acids long. CDR3 in amino acids: CASSQGVLGGTTGSPLHF. DNA for the CDR3: TGTGCCAGCAGCCAAGGGGTTTTGGGCGGGACGACGGGCTCACCCCTCCACTTT.

The genes are TRBV14 and TRBJ1-2; a possible D gene is TRBD1 (6 bases). The V gene lost 0 bases and the J gene lost 4 bases, with 6 bases spanning the gap. CDR1 and CDR2 (germline): SGHDN, FVKESK. CDR3 length: 13 amino acids. CDR3 amino acids: CASSQDRGYGYTF. The DNA for the CDR3 is TGTGCCAGCAGCCAAGACAGGGGCTATGGCTACACCTTC.

The V gene is TRBV19, the J gene TRBJ2-4, with 9 bases aligning to TRBD2. Germline CDR1 reads LNHDA; CDR2 reads SQIVND (reference sequence). J lost 6 bases, V lost 5 bases, and 8 bases had no gene match. The CDR3 is 15 amino acids. The chain's CDR3 is CASSPRWRGGNIQYF. As DNA, the CDR3 is TGTGCCAGTAGTCCCCGTTGGCGGGGGGGAAACATTCAGTACTTC.

The chain recombines TRBV12-3 or TRBV12-4 with TRBJ1-2; D not certain. This CDR3 contains 13 residues. The V gene lost 3 bases and the J gene lost 2 bases, with 7 bases spanning the gap. The CDR3 sequence is CASSFDGNYGYTF. Here the CDR3 DNA reads TGTGCCAGCAGTTTCGACGGGAACTATGGCTACACCTTC.

This chain uses TRBV3-1 (or the pseudogene TRBV3-2) with TRBJ1-3; D unresolved. Per the germline V gene, CDR1 is LGHDT and CDR2 is YNNKEL (reference sequence). V lost 0 bases, J lost 0 bases, and 24 bases lay in between. The CDR3 sequence is 21 residues long. The CDR3, as DNA: TGTGCCAGCAGCCAAGATCTCGGTTGGATTATGGAGGGCCTCTCTGGAAACACCATATATTTT. Its protein product is CASSQDLGWIMEGLSGNTIYF.

The chain uses TRBV6-6 and TRBJ1-5, with 7 bases identical to TRBD1. The CDR3 runs 15 residues. V gave up 4 bases and J gave up 0 bases; unmatched junction bases: 3. Looked up from germline, CDR1 is MNHNY and CDR2 is SVGAGI (reference sequence). The DNA of the CDR3 is TGTGCCAGCAGTTTGACAGGGTTTAGCAATCAGCCCCAGCATTTT. Protein: CASSLTGFSNQPQHF.

The rearrangement joins TRBV5-1 to TRBJ1-2, with a possible D match to TRBD1 (5 bases). Germline assignment: CDR1 SGHRS and CDR2 YFSETQ. The ends were cut back, 0 bases at V and 6 bases at J, with 12 bases in the middle. This CDR3 is built from 14 residues. CDR3 coding DNA: TGCGCCAGCAGCTTGGCCCAGGGTGCGAATGGCTACACCTTC. Protein sequence: CASSLAQGANGYTF.

This clone has a single count. This chain uses TRBV7-2 with TRBJ1-2; D is undetermined. CDR3 length equals 14 residues. The germline CDR1 and CDR2 sequences are SGHTA and FQGNSA. V dropped 3 bases and J dropped 3 bases, with 11 bases sitting between them. The CDR3 loop is CASSFGRAYYGYTF. The CDR3, as DNA: TGTGCCAGCAGCTTTGGTAGGGCGTACTATGGCTACACCTTC.

The chain uses TRBV10-3 and TRBJ2-7; TRBD2 aligns across 7 bases. V was clipped by 2 bases and J by 3 bases; unmatched bases: 4. The CDR3 loop spans 14 amino acids. CDR1 is ENHRY, CDR2 SYGVKD, per germline. The CDR3 DNA is TGTGCCATCAGTGAGGCTAGCGGCGGCTACGAGCAGTACTTC. This gives the protein CAISEASGGYEQYF.

The gene calls are TRBV3-1 (or the pseudogene TRBV3-2) and TRBJ2-3, with 10 bases fitting TRBD2. The trim removed 0 bases at V and 10 bases at J, leaving 16 bases unmatched. Germline values: CDR1 LGHDT, CDR2 YNNKEL (reference sequence). This CDR3 is built from 18 residues. CDR3 protein: CASSQERGSGRAPLSQYF. The CDR3 DNA is TGTGCCAGCAGCCAAGAAAGGGGGAGCGGGAGGGCCCCTTTGTCGCAGTATTTT.

This sequence joins TRBV5-4 and TRBJ2-3; 10 nucleotides agree with TRBD2. The CDR3 covers 16 residues. With 2 bases clipped from V and 5 bases from J, the junction kept 8 bases outside the gene matches. Germline values: CDR1 SGHNT, CDR2 YYREEE (reference sequence). CDR3 nucleotide sequence: TGTGCCAGCAGCTTCAGCGGGGGGGCAAAGGGAGATACGCAGTATTTT. Translated, it gives CASSFSGGAKGDTQYF.